This entry lists 18 T cell receptor beta chains sequenced from one sample in a study of T cell repertoires in cytomegalovirus infection. One entry per CDR3 protein results from TCRdb running MiXCR on the reads. There are under 600,000 distinct CDR3 sequences in the sample; approximately 15% occur only once, and roughly a quarter lies in the top ten. The sequencing sample was made of CD8+ T cells from PBMCs. These receptors originate from a human donor in good health (CMV status not recorded). Some clones in this sample may be carry-over from other donors' samples.

The chain couples TRBV5-1 to TRBJ2-7, with a tentative D call TRBD2 (5 bases). This CDR3 has 14 residues. Trimming removed 4 bases from V and 3 bases from J, with 14 bases in between. Germline CDR1 and CDR2: SGHRS and YFSETQ. In DNA form, the CDR3 reads TGCGCCAGCAGCCGAGAGGGATCAAGCTACGAGCAGTACTTC. Translated: CASSREGSSYEQYF.

This clonotype was observed a few times. The chain couples TRBV2 to TRBJ2-5; D remains ambiguous. Per the germline V gene, CDR1 is SNHLY and CDR2 is FYNNEI. The length of the CDR3 is 15 residues. V dropped 9 bases and J dropped 2 bases, with 19 bases sitting between them. CDR3 DNA: TGTGCCAGGGAACTTCCACGCGACATTCAAGAGACCCAGTACTTC. This encodes CARELPRDIQETQYF.

V and J are TRBV20-1 and TRBJ2-1, with 10 bases fitting TRBD2. V trimming: 2 bases; J trimming: 8 bases; junction bases outside the gene matches: 6. The CDR3 has 14 residues. Germline V gives CDR1 DFQATT, CDR2 SNEGSKA (reference sequence). CDR3 sequence reads: CSARKREGPDEQFF. The CDR3 coding sequence is TGCAGTGCTAGAAAGCGGGAGGGCCCGGATGAGCAGTTCTTC.

This clonotype was counted at least ten times. The chain joins TRBV19 to TRBJ2-2, with 7 bases identical to TRBD1. The CDR3 spans 15 residues. Germline loops: CDR1 LNHDA, CDR2 SQIVND (reference sequence). Trimming took 5 bases from V and 2 from J; bases not matched to a gene: 5. The DNA of the CDR3 is TGTGCCAGTAGTTTGGGACAGCGAAACACCGGGGAGCTGTTTTTT. Translating it yields CASSLGQRNTGELFF.

The V call is TRBV2, the J call TRBJ1-4; D is undetermined. Germline values: CDR1 SNHLY, CDR2 FYNNEI. This CDR3 spans 11 amino acids. V gave up 6 bases and J gave up 10 bases, with 9 bases separating them. This CDR3 reads CASSYSGKLFF. CDR3 DNA sequence: TGTGCCAGCAGCTACTCGGGAAAACTGTTTTTT.

This clonotype was observed a few times. The gene calls are TRBV27 and TRBJ2-7, with TRBD2 matching over 8 bases. The V gene's germline CDR1 is MNHEY and CDR2 SMNVEV (reference sequence). Trimming cost V 6 bases and J 0 bases; bases outside gene matches: 4. This CDR3 is 14 amino acids long. The CDR3 nucleotides are TGTGCCAGCAGAACTAGCGGTATCTCCTACGAGCAGTACTTC. Protein: CASRTSGISYEQYF.

Many counts were recorded for this clonotype. The gene calls are TRBV7-3 and TRBJ2-3; 7 bases are a match to TRBD2. CDR3 length: 14 amino acids. The germline CDR1 and CDR2 sequences are SGHTA and FQGTGA. Trimming cost V 6 bases and J 4 bases; bases outside gene matches: 7. Here the CDR3 reads CASSWGGSADTQYF. The CDR3 DNA follows: TGTGCCAGCAGTTGGGGGGGATCAGCAGATACGCAGTATTTT.

This clonotype was counted between two and nine times. The chain is built from TRBV19 and TRBJ2-5; TRBD2 aligns across 10 bases. CDR1 and CDR2 from the germline V gene are LNHDA and SQIVND (reference sequence). This CDR3 region has 16 residues. The V and J ends lost 9 bases and 3 bases, in that order; junction bases with no gene match: 13. The CDR3 DNA is TGTGCCAGCCCCCCCCCTAGCGGGAGAGGGGAAGAGACCCAGTACTTC. Its translation is CASPPPSGRGEETQYF.

The rearrangement uses TRBV2 and TRBJ1-4, with 7 bases aligning to TRBD1. The CDR3 runs 11 residues. The V gene's germline CDR1 is SNHLY and CDR2 FYNNEI. After removal of 6 bases from V and 14 bases from J, the junction contained 6 bases not matched to a gene. The chain's CDR3 is CASRGQVGLFF. The CDR3 DNA sequence: TGTGCCAGCAGAGGACAGGTCGGGCTGTTTTTT.

With regard to this clonotype: The conserved phenylalanine or tryptophan normally closing the CDR3 is absent here, so this likely arose from a read error. V usage is TRBV19 and J usage is TRBJ1-6, with D hard to call. This CDR3 has 14 amino acids. Looked up from germline, CDR1 is LNHDA and CDR2 is SQIVND (reference sequence). Trimming removed 1 base at V and 8 bases at J, with 9 bases between. CDR3 DNA: TGTGCCAGTAGTATAGCGGGGTTCGATTCACCCCTCCACTAT. Translated: CASSIAGFDSPLHY.

This clonotype was recorded a few times. The chain links TRBV28 to TRBJ2-1; possibly TRBD1 or TRBD2 for D (5 bases each). Trimming took 8 bases from V and 7 from J, leaving 12 bases between them. The CDR3 contains 12 residues. Germline-derived CDR1 and CDR2 are MDHEN and SYDVKM. In nucleotides, the CDR3 is TGTGCCAGCGTAAAAGGGGAGAATGAGCAGTTCTTC. Protein product: CASVKGENEQFF.

Notes on this clonotype: One end of the junction fails to match germline, which may point to a read error. This sequence joins TRBV5-3 and TRBJ1-1; TRBD1 matches 10 bases. Being an ORF, TRBV5-3 has a function that is uncertain. The CDR3 spans 15 residues. CDR3: CASSLDRTGGTEAFF. The CDR3 bases are TGTGCCAGCAGCTTGGACAGGACAGGGGGGACTGAAGCTTTCTTT.

This clonotype appeared many times. This chain links TRBV6-5 with TRBJ2-7, with D possibly being TRBD2 (5 bases). Per the germline V gene, CDR1 is MNHEY and CDR2 is SVGAGI. The CDR3 has 14 residues. Trimming left V 3 bases short and J 3 bases short, with 12 bases between. The DNA for the CDR3 is TGTGCCAGCAGTTATTTCGGACGGGACTACGAGCAGTACTTC. This codes for CASSYFGRDYEQYF.

This chain links TRBV29-1 with TRBJ1-4, with D possibly matching TRBD1 (5 bases). CDR1 SQVTM and CDR2 ANQGSEA come from the germline V gene. With 3 bases removed from V and 6 bases from J, the gap between germline ends came to 11 bases. This CDR3 is built from 13 residues. CDR3 in amino acids: CSVEAGRDEKLFF. The CDR3 nucleotides read TGCAGCGTTGAGGCAGGGAGGGATGAAAAACTGTTTTTT. Full variable domain (remainder filled in from reference TRBV29-1 and TRBJ1-4): SAVISQKPSRDICQRGTSLTIQCQVDSQVTMMFWYRQQPGQSLTLIATANQGSEATYESGFVIDKFPISRPNLTFSTLTVSNMSPEDSSIYLCSVEAGRDEKLFFGSGTQLSVL.

This clonotype has only a few counts. This chain links TRBV20-1 with TRBJ1-1; the match to TRBD1 covers 8 bases. CDR1 and CDR2 (germline): DFQATT, SNEGSKA (reference sequence). The CDR3 consists of 12 residues. The CDR3 sequence: CSLQGGGTEAFF. CDR3 nucleotides: TGCAGCTTACAGGGGGGCGGCACTGAAGCTTTCTTT.

In its sample, this clonotype was seen once. The conserved phenylalanine or tryptophan is not found at the CDR3 terminus, so this likely reflects a read error. The chain recombines TRBV6-1 with TRBJ2-1, with TRBD2 matching over 8 bases. This CDR3 has 15 amino acids. J lost 5 bases, V lost 2 bases, and 5 bases had no gene match. Germline lookup yields CDR1 MNHNS and CDR2 SASEGT. The CDR3 DNA follows: TGTGCCAGCAGTGAATTACTAGCGGCGGACAATGAGCAGTTCTTA. The encoded protein is CASSELLAADNEQFL.

This clonotype has only a few counts. The chain employs TRBV10-3 and TRBJ2-7; possibly TRBD1 for D (6 bases). The CDR3 loop spans 16 amino acids. The V end lost 3 bases, the J end lost 4 bases, and 19 bases lay between the germline ends. Per the germline V gene, CDR1 is ENHRY and CDR2 is SYGVKD. The CDR3 DNA reads TGTGCCATCAGTGACCCGAGGGACATCGCAGGTTACGAGCAGTACTTC. It encodes CAISDPRDIAGYEQYF.

This clonotype was counted at least ten times. The rearrangement links TRBV7-6 to TRBJ1-2; 7 bases fit TRBD1. This CDR3 contains 13 residues. From germline, CDR1 is SGHVS and CDR2 FNYEAQ. The V and J ends lost 5 bases and 7 bases, in that order; junction bases with no gene match: 7. The CDR3 is CASSPTGVGGYTF. CDR3 nucleotide sequence: TGTGCCAGCAGCCCAACAGGGGTCGGTGGCTACACCTTC.